This passage covers 18 T cell receptor beta chains from one sample sequenced in a study of T cell responses to AZD1222 COVID-19 vaccine. Only in-frame clones appear in the TCRdb table, and some are missing; sequencing was by immunoSEQ multiplex PCR. The sample holds over 110,000 clones; about 90% are singletons and the top ten take about a tenth. This material consisted of peripheral blood, taken 28 days after the second AZD1222 dose. The receptors come from an adult who received the AZD1222 COVID-19 vaccine.

CDR3 nucleotide sequence: TGTGCCAGCAGCCAGACGACAGCAACTAATGAAAAACTGTTTTTT. This codes for CASSQTTATNEKLFF. The chain carries TRBV16 and TRBJ1-4, with D maybe TRBD1 (5 bases). Trimming removed 3 bases at V and 0 bases at J, with 8 bases between. This CDR3 has 15 residues. Germline CDR1 KGHSY, CDR2 FQNENV.

The chain couples TRBV4-3 to TRBJ1-1, with D unresolved. Deletions cut 0 bases from V and 3 bases from J, with 11 bases between. Germline V gives CDR1 LGHNA, CDR2 YSLEER. There are 15 residues in the CDR3. Written as DNA, the CDR3 is TGCGCCAGCAGCCAAGAAACCGGCAGGCACACTGAAGCTTTCTTT. Its translation is CASSQETGRHTEAFF.

This clone turned up a few times. The J gene is TRBJ1-5, the V gene TRBV6-5; no clear D gene. The CDR3 is 13 amino acids. V lost 2 bases and J 2 bases, leaving 4 bases between the germline ends. From germline, CDR1 is MNHEY and CDR2 SVGAGI. CDR3 amino acids: CASSYDRNQPQHF. The DNA for the CDR3 is TGTGCCAGCAGTTACGACCGCAATCAGCCCCAGCATTTT.

The chain joins TRBV18 to TRBJ2-7; 7 bases fit TRBD1. The CDR3 consists of 14 residues. In germline, CDR1 is KGHSH, CDR2 LQKENI. V was clipped by 6 bases and J by 0 bases; unmatched bases: 5. The CDR3 sequence: CASSSTGDSYEQYF. The CDR3 DNA sequence: TGTGCCAGCTCCTCAACAGGGGACTCCTACGAGCAGTACTTC.

Concerning this clone itself: Other DNA sequences of this sample code for an identical CDR3. The rearrangement uses TRBV27 and TRBJ1-5; D is unresolved. The V end lost 0 bases, the J end lost 1 base, and 4 bases lay between the germline ends. The CDR3 runs 14 residues. In germline, CDR1 is MNHEY, CDR2 SMNVEV (reference sequence). CDR3 amino acids: CASSLSGSNQPQHF. The CDR3 DNA is TGTGCCAGCAGTTTATCGGGGAGCAATCAGCCCCAGCATTTT.

The chain combines TRBV10-3 with TRBJ2-3, with D maybe TRBD2 (6 bases). V lost 6 bases and J lost 2, with 12 bases in between. From germline, CDR1 is ENHRY and CDR2 SYGVKD. This CDR3 contains 14 residues. The CDR3 here is CAIRRAGNTDTQYF. The CDR3 DNA reads TGTGCCATCAGGAGAGCGGGCAACACAGATACGCAGTATTTT.

The chain has TRBV5-5 and TRBJ2-2, with 9 bases aligning to TRBD2. Germline values: CDR1 SGHKS, CDR2 YYEKEE (reference sequence). The J segment lost 0 bases and the V segment lost 6 bases, leaving 9 bases of the junction unmatched. The CDR3 runs to 17 residues. Here the CDR3 reads CASTHSGGGANTGELFF. CDR3 DNA sequence: TGTGCCAGCACTCATTCCGGCGGGGGGGCGAACACCGGGGAGCTGTTTTTT.

The chain is built from TRBV2 and TRBJ1-2; D not certain. The V gene lost 7 bases and the J gene lost 8 bases, with 11 bases spanning the gap. Germline CDR1 is SNHLY and CDR2 is FYNNEI. This CDR3 region has 11 residues. The CDR3 sequence is CASTTGRGYTF. As DNA, the CDR3 is TGTGCCAGCACCACCGGGAGGGGCTACACCTTC.

The chain combines TRBV2 with TRBJ2-2; D unclear. CDR1 and CDR2 (germline): SNHLY, FYNNEI. Trimming shortened V by 3 bases and J by 3 bases, and 8 bases separated the two germline ends. This CDR3 is built from 14 residues. DNA for the CDR3: TGTGCCAGCAGTGAGCAAAAGTACACCGGGGAGCTGTTTTTT. Translation gives CASSEQKYTGELFF.

This clone was found once. V is TRBV19 and J is TRBJ2-3, with 12 bases aligning to TRBD2. Germline V CDR1 and CDR2: LNHDA, SQIVND (reference sequence). V lost 7 bases, J lost 3 bases, and 2 bases stayed unmatched. The CDR3 has 14 amino acids. CDR3: CASKLAGGTDTQYF. The CDR3 DNA is TGTGCCAGTAAGCTAGCGGGAGGGACAGATACGCAGTATTTT.

The V and J genes are TRBV2 and TRBJ2-3; tentatively, D is TRBD1 (6 bases). Germline CDR1 reads SNHLY; CDR2 reads FYNNEI. The CDR3 has 14 amino acids. V was clipped by 6 bases and J by 1 base, with 11 bases between them. CDR3 region: CASRKDRRTDTQYF. The CDR3 nucleotides read TGTGCCAGCAGGAAAGACAGGCGCACAGATACGCAGTATTTT.

The chain carries TRBV20-1 and TRBJ2-5, with 7 bases aligning to TRBD1. V dropped 3 bases and J dropped 3; count of bases not matched to a gene: 4. The CDR3 extends over 13 amino acids. Germline V gene lookup returns CDR1 DFQATT and CDR2 SNEGSKA (reference sequence). CDR3 sequence: CSASHTGEETQYF. CDR3 in DNA: TGCAGTGCTAGTCATACAGGGGAAGAGACCCAGTACTTC.

J is TRBJ1-1 and V is TRBV30, with D possibly TRBD1 on 6 matching bases. The CDR3 has 12 amino acids. With 2 bases removed from V and 5 bases from J, the gap between germline ends came to 9 bases. Germline CDR1 reads GTSNPN; CDR2 reads SVGIG (reference sequence). CDR3 loop: CAWSSQGTEAFF. The CDR3 DNA reads TGTGCCTGGAGTTCACAGGGAACTGAAGCTTTCTTT.

CDR3 sequence: CASSPRGGSQPQHF. DNA of the CDR3: TGTGCCAGCAGTCCCAGGGGAGGGAGTCAGCCCCAGCATTTT. The rearrangement uses TRBV7-3 and TRBJ1-5; D may be TRBD1 (6 bases). V was cut by 6 bases and J by 6 bases, with 15 bases left in between. Germline V gene lookup returns CDR1 SGHTA and CDR2 FQGTGA. The CDR3 runs 14 residues.

This sequence joins TRBV4-1 and TRBJ2-7, with 9 bases matching TRBD2. The CDR3 totals 15 residues. The V gene's germline CDR1 is MGHRA and CDR2 YSYEKL. V was clipped by 5 bases and J by 3 bases; unmatched bases: 8. CDR3 sequence (DNA): TGCGCCAGCAGCGCCCGGCGGGAGGGTCTCTACGAGCAGTACTTC. Protein product: CASSARREGLYEQYF.

J is TRBJ1-1 and V is TRBV12-3 or TRBV12-4; a weak D match, TRBD1 (5 bases). The CDR3 loop spans 12 amino acids. Trimming took off 6 bases at V and 5 bases at J, with 10 bases between the two ends. The CDR3 sequence is CASSRQRTEAFF. The CDR3, as DNA: TGTGCCAGCAGCAGACAGAGAACTGAAGCTTTCTTT.

The rearrangement links TRBV9 to TRBJ1-1, with D possibly being TRBD1 (6 bases). The CDR3 contains 15 residues. V gave up 3 bases and J gave up 6 bases, with 18 bases separating them. Germline V gives CDR1 SGDLS, CDR2 YYNGEE. The CDR3 sequence is CASSASGAASSEAFF. The CDR3 coding sequence is TGTGCCAGCAGCGCGTCAGGGGCCGCGAGCTCTGAAGCTTTCTTT. The whole variable domain, filled in from reference TRBV9 and TRBJ1-1, reads DSGVTQTPKHLITATGQRVTLRCSPRSGDLSVYWYQQSLDQGLQFLIQYYNGEERAKGNILERFSAQQFPDLHSELNLSSLELGDSALYFCASSASGAASSEAFFGQGTRLTVV.

The J gene is TRBJ1-1, the V gene TRBV30; D is possibly TRBD1 (5 bases). CDR1 is GTSNPN, CDR2 SVGIG, per germline (reference sequence). The germline V and J ends were trimmed by 4 bases and 1 base, with 10 bases remaining between them. This CDR3 region has 13 residues. CDR3 DNA: TGTGCCTGGAAAAGCAGGGCGAACACTGAAGCTTTCTTT. Translated: CAWKSRANTEAFF.